The 22 T cell receptor beta chains presented below share a single source sample, sequenced in a study of blood T cell repertoires in COVID-19. Sequencing used immunoSEQ multiplex PCR; TCRdb keeps in-frame clones, though not all of them. The data show about 280,000 clones, about 85% seen once. Source material: PBMCs or T cells enriched from blood (not recorded which). These TCRs come from a woman between 45 and 60 years old who had recovered from COVID-19.

V usage is TRBV3-1 (or the pseudogene TRBV3-2) and J usage is TRBJ1-2; D perhaps matches TRBD1 (5 bases). Germline V CDR1 and CDR2: LGHDT, YNNKEL (reference sequence). The germline V and J ends were trimmed by 1 base and 5 bases, with 11 bases remaining between them. This CDR3 comprises 14 residues. CDR3 nucleotides: TGTGCCAGCAGCCAAGTAGCAGGGAGGTATGGCTACACCTTC. This encodes CASSQVAGRYGYTF.

This chain links TRBV5-4 with TRBJ2-7; 8 bases are shared with TRBD1. Germline values: CDR1 SGHNT, CDR2 YYREEE (reference sequence). The J segment lost 1 base and the V segment lost 4 bases, leaving 7 bases of the junction unmatched. The CDR3 is 15 amino acids. The chain's CDR3 is CASSVIRQGSYEQYF. CDR3 sequence (DNA): TGTGCCAGCAGCGTTATAAGACAGGGGTCCTACGAGCAGTACTTC.

V usage is TRBV19 and J usage is TRBJ2-1; the match to TRBD2 covers 9 bases. Germline V lookup: CDR1 LNHDA, CDR2 SQIVND (reference sequence). The J segment lost 7 bases and the V segment lost 3 bases, leaving 7 bases of the junction unmatched. This CDR3 is built from 15 residues. For the CDR3, the DNA is TGTGCCAGTAGTATTCGTAGCGGGAGATTAAATGAGCAGTTCTTC. Protein sequence: CASSIRSGRLNEQFF.

The rearrangement joins TRBV7-8 to TRBJ1-6; TRBD1 matches 9 bases. V shed 5 bases, J shed 10 bases, and the junction held 9 bases outside the gene matches. There are 15 residues in the CDR3. The V gene's germline CDR1 is SGHVS and CDR2 FQNEAQ. The CDR3 bases are TGTGCCAGCAGCACCCGGGACAGGGAGGGCTCACCCCTCCACTTT. Translation gives CASSTRDREGSPLHF.

The rearrangement joins TRBV6-2 or TRBV6-3 to TRBJ2-7; D is perhaps TRBD2 (6 bases). The V end lost 4 bases, the J end lost 4 bases, and 17 bases lay between the germline ends. The germline CDR1 and CDR2 sequences are MNHEY and SVGEGT. The CDR3 runs to 15 residues. The CDR3: CASSFLGTPNYEQYF. The DNA for the CDR3 is TGTGCCAGCAGTTTTCTTGGGACTCCCAATTACGAGCAGTACTTC.

The V call is TRBV11-2, the J call TRBJ1-2, with a tentative D call TRBD1 (5 bases). CDR1 SGHAT and CDR2 FQNNGV come from the germline V gene. The CDR3 runs to 14 residues. V lost 2 bases and J 3 bases, leaving 10 bases between the germline ends. In DNA, the CDR3 is TGTGCCAGCAGCTTAACTCAGGGCGACTATGGCTACACCTTC. Its translation is CASSLTQGDYGYTF. Variable domain in full (rest from reference TRBV11-2 and TRBJ1-2): EAGVAQSPRYKIIEKRQSVAFWCNPISGHATLYWYQQILGQGPKLLIQFQNNGVVDDSQLPKDRFSAERLKGVDSTLKIQPAKLEDSAVYLCASSLTQGDYGYTFGSGTRLTVV.

This clone has only a few counts. V gene TRBV7-8 combines with J gene TRBJ1-3; 9 bases align to TRBD1. V trimming: 5 bases; J trimming: 0 bases; junction bases outside the gene matches: 8. The germline V gene has CDR1 SGHVS and CDR2 FQNEAQ. The CDR3 has 17 residues. The CDR3 reads CASSTGQGGFSGNTIYF. In DNA form, the CDR3 reads TGTGCCAGCAGCACGGGACAGGGTGGCTTCTCTGGAAACACCATATATTTT.

The CDR3: CASSLGGQSTGELFF. For the CDR3, the DNA is TGTGCCAGCAGCTTGGGGGGACAGTCAACCGGGGAGCTGTTTTTT. V gene TRBV5-4 combines with J gene TRBJ2-2; 7 nucleotides align to TRBD1. Germline lookup yields CDR1 SGHNT and CDR2 YYREEE (reference sequence). J was trimmed by 5 bases and V by 0 bases; bases with no gene match: 4. The CDR3 runs 15 residues.

J is TRBJ2-2 and V is TRBV19; 8 bases map to TRBD1. Trimming at V came to 5 bases and at J to 6 bases, leaving 11 bases not matched to a gene. CDR1 is LNHDA, CDR2 SQIVND, per germline (reference sequence). The CDR3 is 16 residues long. The CDR3 reads CASSSPDRAVSGELFF. The CDR3 coding sequence is TGTGCCAGTAGTTCCCCGGACAGGGCTGTCTCCGGGGAGCTGTTTTTT.

This clone was seen a handful of times. The chain couples TRBV30 to TRBJ1-6; 7 bases map to TRBD1. Germline values: CDR1 GTSNPN, CDR2 SVGIG (reference sequence). The CDR3 extends over 13 amino acids. The trim removed 1 base at V and 9 bases at J, leaving 3 bases unmatched. This CDR3 reads CAWSAAGGSPLHF. CDR3 nucleotide sequence: TGTGCCTGGAGTGCGGCAGGGGGTTCACCCCTCCACTTT.

The V and J genes are TRBV27 and TRBJ2-3; the D gene is possibly TRBD2 (7 bases). The V and J ends lost 6 bases and 5 bases respectively, with 15 bases between them. This CDR3 has 14 amino acids. Germline V gene data show CDR1 as MNHEY and CDR2 as SMNVEV (reference sequence). CDR3 nucleotide sequence: TGTGCCAGCAGGGGGGCGGGAGTGAGAGATACGCAGTATTTT. This encodes CASRGAGVRDTQYF.

This chain joins TRBV19 and TRBJ2-1; tentatively, D is TRBD2 (5 bases). V was pared by 0 bases and J by 0 bases, with 21 bases between. The germline CDR1 and CDR2 sequences are LNHDA and SQIVND (reference sequence). The length of the CDR3 is 20 residues. In DNA form, the CDR3 reads TGTGCCAGTAGTATAGAAGCCCCAGGAGGAGTTGGCAGCTCCTACAATGAGCAGTTCTTC. This encodes CASSIEAPGGVGSSYNEQFF.

The chain carries TRBV5-1 and TRBJ2-2; maybe TRBD1 (6 bases). The germline CDR1 and CDR2 sequences are SGHRS and YFSETQ. The CDR3 is 16 amino acids. Trimming stripped 0 bases from V and 4 bases from J, with 13 bases between. The CDR3 here is CASSLVAGVGTGELFF. CDR3 in DNA: TGCGCCAGCAGCTTGGTGGCAGGGGTTGGCACCGGGGAGCTGTTTTTT.

The rearrangement joins TRBV6-5 to TRBJ2-7; TRBD2 aligns across 10 bases. With V trimmed by 8 bases and J by 5 bases, 9 bases remained unmatched. The CDR3 contains 14 residues. The germline V gene has CDR1 MNHEY and CDR2 SVGAGI. CDR3 amino acids: CASRLAGGFHEQYF. The CDR3 DNA reads TGTGCCAGCCGATTAGCGGGAGGATTCCACGAGCAGTACTTC.

The chain joins TRBV6-5 to TRBJ1-1; D gene ambiguous. Germline V gene data show CDR1 as MNHEY and CDR2 as SVGAGI. Deletions cut 6 bases from V and 0 bases from J, with 8 bases between. This CDR3 region has 13 residues. In DNA, the CDR3 is TGTGCCAGCAGAATAGAACTGAACACTGAAGCTTTCTTT. It translates to CASRIELNTEAFF.

The V call is TRBV19, the J call TRBJ1-4; 10 bases line up with TRBD1. The CDR3 is 17 residues long. V lost 7 bases and J lost 10; bases outside the gene matches: 18. Germline V gene data show CDR1 as LNHDA and CDR2 as SQIVND (reference sequence). In DNA form, the CDR3 reads TGTGCCAGTACTACCCGGGACAGGGGTGGTGGCGTCGGAAAACTGTTTTTT. Translation gives CASTTRDRGGGVGKLFF.

The chain recombines TRBV15 with TRBJ1-4, with 7 bases identical to TRBD1. V trimming: 4 bases; J trimming: 0 bases; junction bases outside the gene matches: 14. From germline, CDR1 is LNHNV and CDR2 YYDKDF (reference sequence). The length of the CDR3 is 19 residues. This CDR3 reads CATSTSYQGQIATNEKLFF. The CDR3 nucleotides read TGTGCCACCAGCACTTCTTACCAGGGACAGATAGCAACTAATGAAAAACTGTTTTTT.

V is TRBV5-5 and J is TRBJ1-1, with D possibly TRBD1 on 5 matching bases. The CDR3 runs to 14 residues. With 3 bases removed from V and 1 base from J, the gap between germline ends came to 10 bases. The germline gives CDR1 SGHKS, CDR2 YYEKEE (reference sequence). The CDR3 sequence: CASSSPDRNTEAFF. CDR3 DNA: TGTGCCAGCAGCTCCCCCGACAGGAACACTGAAGCTTTCTTT.

This rearrangement joins TRBV7-9 to TRBJ1-2; D gene ambiguous. Germline loops: CDR1 SEHNR, CDR2 FQNEAQ (reference sequence). This CDR3 region has 13 residues. V lost 3 bases and J lost 4, with 9 bases in between. CDR3 bases: TGTGCCAGCAGCTTGGCACAATCCTATGGCTACACCTTC. Translating it yields CASSLAQSYGYTF.

This clone has a single count. The V call is TRBV29-1, the J call TRBJ2-2; 9 bases match TRBD2. From germline, CDR1 is SQVTM and CDR2 ANQGSEA. This CDR3 comprises 13 residues. V shed 7 bases and J 5 bases; nucleotides not matched to a gene: 5. The CDR3 loop is CSGSGSGTGELFF. The CDR3 nucleotides read TGCAGCGGTAGCGGGAGTGGGACCGGGGAGCTGTTTTTT.

The chain uses TRBV3-1 (or the pseudogene TRBV3-2) and TRBJ1-1; weak D call: TRBD1 (6 bases). CDR1 and CDR2 from the germline V gene are LGHDT and YNNKEL (reference sequence). The ends were cut back, 4 bases at V and 5 bases at J, with 11 bases in the middle. This CDR3 spans 13 amino acids. The CDR3 loop reads CASSPYRDTEAFF. CDR3 DNA sequence: TGTGCCAGCAGCCCTTACAGGGATACTGAAGCTTTCTTT.

In its sample, this clone was seen a few times. V gene TRBV19 combines with J gene TRBJ1-5; TRBD1 matches 11 bases. V shed 10 bases and J 4 bases; nucleotides not matched to a gene: 3. Germline V gene data show CDR1 as LNHDA and CDR2 as SQIVND (reference sequence). CDR3 length: 13 amino acids. The CDR3: CATGQGANQPQHF. For the CDR3, the DNA is TGTGCCACCGGACAGGGGGCTAATCAGCCCCAGCATTTT.